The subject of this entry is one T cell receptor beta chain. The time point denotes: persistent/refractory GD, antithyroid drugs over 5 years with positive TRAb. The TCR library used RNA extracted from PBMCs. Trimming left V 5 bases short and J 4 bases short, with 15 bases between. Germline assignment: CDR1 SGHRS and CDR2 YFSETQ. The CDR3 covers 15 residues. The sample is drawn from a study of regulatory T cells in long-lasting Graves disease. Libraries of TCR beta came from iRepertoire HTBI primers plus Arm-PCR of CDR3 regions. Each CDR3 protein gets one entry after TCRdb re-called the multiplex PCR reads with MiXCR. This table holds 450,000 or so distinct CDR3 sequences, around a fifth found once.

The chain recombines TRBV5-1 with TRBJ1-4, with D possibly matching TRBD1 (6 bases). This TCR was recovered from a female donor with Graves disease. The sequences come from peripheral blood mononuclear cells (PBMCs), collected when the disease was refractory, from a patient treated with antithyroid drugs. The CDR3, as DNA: TGCGCCAGCAGTACCCGCCGGGACATTAATGAAAAACTGTTTTTT. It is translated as CASSTRRDINEKLFF.